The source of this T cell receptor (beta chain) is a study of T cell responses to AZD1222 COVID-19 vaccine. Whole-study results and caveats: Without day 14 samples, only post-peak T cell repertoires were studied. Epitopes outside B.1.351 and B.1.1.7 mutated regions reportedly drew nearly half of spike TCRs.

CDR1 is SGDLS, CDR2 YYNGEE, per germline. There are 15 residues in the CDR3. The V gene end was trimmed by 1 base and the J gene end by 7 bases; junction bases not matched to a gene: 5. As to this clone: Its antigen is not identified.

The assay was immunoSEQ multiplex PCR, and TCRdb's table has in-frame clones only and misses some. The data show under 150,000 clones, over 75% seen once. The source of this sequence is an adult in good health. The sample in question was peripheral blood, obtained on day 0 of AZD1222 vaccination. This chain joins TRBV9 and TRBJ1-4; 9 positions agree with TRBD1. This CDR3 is CASSVRDRGGEKLFF. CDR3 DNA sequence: TGTGCCAGCAGCGTACGAGACAGGGGGGGTGAAAAACTGTTTTTT.